This TCR beta chain is from a study of cytomegalovirus exposure and HLA in healthy donors. Worth noting for this clone: Its antigen remains unknown.

Overall study findings and caveats: The study recorded 150 to 200 TCR beta chains that were cytomegalovirus-associated. Published work reported that the classifier diagnosed cytomegalovirus status with high specificity and sensitivity.

The study ran its PCR with 60 Vbeta and 13 Jbeta primers. The protocol was immunoSEQ multiplex PCR, while the TCRdb copy is restricted to in-frame clones and leaves out a portion. Of about 180,000 clones in the sample, around 83% were seen once. The sequenced material came from PBMCs. The receptor comes from a girl aged 2-10 years in good health and CMV-seropositive.

The CDR3 protein is CASSPHRASFYEQYF. The DNA for the CDR3 is TGTGCCAGCAGCCCCCACCGGGCTAGCTTCTACGAGCAGTACTTC. The rearrangement joins TRBV9 to TRBJ2-7, with a tentative D call TRBD2 (5 bases). The germline CDR1 and CDR2 sequences are SGDLS and YYNGEE. Between the trimmed V and J ends, which lost 4 bases and 3 bases, there was a span of 17 bases. This CDR3 spans 15 amino acids.